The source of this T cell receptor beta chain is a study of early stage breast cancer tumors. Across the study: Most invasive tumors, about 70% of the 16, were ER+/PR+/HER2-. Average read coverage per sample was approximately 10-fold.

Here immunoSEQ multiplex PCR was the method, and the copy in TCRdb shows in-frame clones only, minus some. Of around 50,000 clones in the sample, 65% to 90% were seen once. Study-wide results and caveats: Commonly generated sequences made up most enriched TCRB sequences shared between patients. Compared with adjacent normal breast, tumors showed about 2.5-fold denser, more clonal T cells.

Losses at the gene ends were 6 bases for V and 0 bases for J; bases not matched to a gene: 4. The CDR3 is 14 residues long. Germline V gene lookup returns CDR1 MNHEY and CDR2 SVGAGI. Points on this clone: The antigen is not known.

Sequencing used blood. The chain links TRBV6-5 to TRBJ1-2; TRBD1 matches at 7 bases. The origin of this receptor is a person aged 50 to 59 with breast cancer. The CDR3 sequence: CASSRDRANYGYTF. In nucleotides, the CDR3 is TGTGCCAGCAGCCGGGACAGAGCTAACTATGGCTACACCTTC.